This TCR beta chain was observed in a study of T cells after posttransplantation cyclophosphamide (dated by TCRdb to between 2015 and 2016). About the study as a whole: The study tracked T cell repertoire reconstitution by TRB sequencing after myeloablative bone marrow transplantation using posttransplantation cyclophosphamide as GVHD prophylaxis. Blood from all 35 or so PTCy patients who had 1-year posttransplant specimens underwent TRB sequencing. Antigen receptor sequencing was done on samples from some 34 PTCy-treated patients and from over 15 related bone marrow donors of those patients. Because TRA and TRB clonality were tightly correlated in 8 or 9 samples, subsequent TCR analyses were focused on TRB only. Up to 3 additional blood samples from 2 to 5.2 years after transplant were also TRB-sequenced in 3 patients, as was pretransplant blood from 4 patients. Public TRB sequences were checked against a database of over 3,500 sequences associated with responses to pathogens, tumor antigens, self-antigens and alloantigens. What the authors observed across the whole study: The TRB repertoires of T cells infiltrating skin or GI tract showed only limited overlap with the TRB repertoires of T cells in blood. Across around 48 patients, recipient CMV seropositivity and CMV reactivation were highly associated with TRB clonality; PTCy diversity was similar to CNI/methotrexate controls. At 1-2 months, donor-recipient similarity was low but rose over the first year, and the later blood repertoires were often dominated by donor CD8+ memory clones.

The CDR3, from cysteine to phenylalanine, totals 13 residues. Just the 39-base CDR3 DNA is kept, in frame starting at base 1. CDR1 and CDR2 are drawn from the germline V gene: MGHRA, YSYEKL. V is shortened by 0 bases, J by 4 bases, and the region joining them spans 5 bases. Genomic DNA was used for TRB sequencing, which was performed with the immunoSEQ assay at survey resolution or with the hsTCRB kit. Under the source paper's analysis protocol: The immunoSEQ software was used for initial read processing, and the LymphoSeq R package was used for repertoire analyses. Clonality was calculated as 1 minus normalized Shannon entropy, and the Gini coefficient was also calculated for each TRB dataset. To infer phenotypes in unsorted samples, TRB sequences from sorted subsets of the recipient or donor were mapped onto the unsorted samples of the same recipient. Held by TCRdb, this immuneACCESS table contains in-frame sequences only and omits some clones. Under half of the omission traces to an unresolved V gene where checked; the cause of the rest is unknown. For V, J and clone size, that table is used; D and trimming come from the DNA. The sample table holds about 20,000 clones, of which over 70% were seen once. The ten largest clones add up to 25% to 35% of the sample.

What this sample's treatment or condition label stands for: high-dose cyclophosphamide on days +3 and +4 as single-agent GVHD prophylaxis. For conditioning, the PTCy patients got busulfan and fludarabine, then a related or unrelated marrow graft, followed by cyclophosphamide on days +3 and +4. The PTCy-treated patients were drawn from a prospective, multi-institutional clinical trial. Peripheral blood and bone marrow mononuclear cells were isolated by Ficoll-Hypaque density centrifugation and were cryopreserved. This clone was detected a few times. Its antigen is currently not known. No base-level quality is on record; no much larger clone is a single base apart.

Material: PBMCs, obtained after an allogeneic stem cell transplant with post-transplant cyclophosphamide. Recombination joined TRBV4-1 with TRBJ2-3, with an unclear D gene assignment. The sequence was collected from a male patient aged 30 to 40 who received an allogeneic stem cell transplant from a related donor, was CMV-positive, and had acute GVHD only. After transplantation, some T cells may belong to the graft donor instead of the recipient. The bases read TGCGCCAGCAGCCAAGATTGGCCAGATACGCAGTATTTT. This is translated as CASSQDWPDTQYF.